The 12 T cell receptor beta chains given below trace back to one sample, sequenced in a study of T-cell reconstitution after alpha-beta-depleted transplantation in children (dated by TCRdb to the mid-2010s). Libraries were constructed by PCR. The sample was run on an Illumina HiSeq 2500. To normalize quantification of the TCRbeta repertoire, the TCR libraries were built with molecular barcoding that relied on unique molecular identifiers. TCRdb handled the public reads itself, with Q25 trimming in fastp and clone calling in MiXCR, and kept productive beta chains. Identical CDR3 protein sequences are pooled into one entry, listed with their most common genes and DNA. For this sample there are about 600,000 distinct CDR3 sequences; roughly 13% appear just once. The ten largest clones represent about 2.2% of the sample. The treatment or condition label, read with the paper, signifies: allogeneic hematopoietic cell transplantation with graft depleted of TCRalphabeta T cells and CD19 B cells.

Sequencing was performed on PBMCs, mostly from graft donor cells, taken 360 days after TCRalphabeta/CD19-depleted stem cell transplant. Source of these receptors: a male patient under 18 who had a stem cell transplant for acute myeloid leukemia, so the T cells may come from the graft donor.

Worth noting for this clonotype: Given a much more abundant clone one base away, this may be a read error. The rearrangement uses TRBV29-1 and TRBJ2-5, with 9 bases lining up with TRBD1. CDR3 length: 13 residues. J was trimmed by 0 bases and V by 8 bases; bases with no gene match: 4. Germline V gene sequence: CDR1 SQVTM, CDR2 ANQGSEA. CDR3 bases: TGCAGCATGTGGACAGGGGACCAAGAGACCCAGTACTTC. Residues: CSMWTGDQETQYF.

CDR3 sequence (DNA): TGTGCCATCAGTCGGCCTAGCGGGAGTTCCTACAATGAGCAGTTCTTC. Encoded protein: CAISRPSGSSYNEQFF. The chain joins TRBV10-3 to TRBJ2-1, with 10 nucleotides matching TRBD2. The CDR3 is 16 residues long. The V segment lost 5 bases and the J segment 1 base; nucleotides outside the gene matches: 5. CDR1 and CDR2 (germline): ENHRY, SYGVKD.

A few counts support this clonotype. The chain employs TRBV4-3 and TRBJ2-1; D gene unclear. The CDR3 totals 17 residues. V lost 0 bases and J 0 bases, leaving 12 bases between the germline ends. In germline, CDR1 is LGHNA, CDR2 YSLEER. The CDR3 DNA reads TGCGCCAGCAGCCAAGAAAATCTCCCTAGCTCCTACAATGAGCAGTTCTTC. Translated: CASSQENLPSSYNEQFF.

This clonotype was detected a few times. V usage is TRBV12-3 or TRBV12-4 and J usage is TRBJ1-1, with TRBD1 matching over 7 bases. V lost 11 bases and J lost 1; bases outside the gene matches: 7. This CDR3 is built from 13 residues. CDR3: CAQGGQGNTEAFF. The CDR3 DNA reads as TGTGCCCAGGGGGGGCAGGGGAACACTGAAGCTTTCTTT.

The chain has TRBV29-1 and TRBJ2-4; D may correspond to TRBD1 or TRBD2 (6 bases each). CDR1 and CDR2 (germline): SQVTM, ANQGSEA. The length of the CDR3 is 14 residues. V lost 6 bases and J 0 bases, leaving 12 bases between the germline ends. CDR3 loop: CSVTGRIAKNIQYF. The CDR3 DNA reads as TGCAGCGTCACAGGGAGGATAGCCAAAAACATTCAGTACTTC.

V is TRBV10-3 and J is TRBJ2-1; TRBD2 aligns across 10 bases. The V segment lost 3 bases and the J segment 6 bases; nucleotides outside the gene matches: 8. The CDR3 is 16 amino acids. The germline CDR1 and CDR2 sequences are ENHRY and SYGVKD. CDR3 coding DNA: TGTGCCATCAGTGACCGCCCGGGGACTAGCGTCAATGAGCAGTTCTTC. It encodes CAISDRPGTSVNEQFF.

This clonotype was picked up many times. The CDR3 DNA sequence: TGTGCCAGCAGCTTAAGCCCGGCCGCCTACGAGCAGTACTTC. The encoded protein is CASSLSPAAYEQYF. This chain links TRBV7-9 with TRBJ2-7; D uncertain. This CDR3 region has 14 residues. Trimming pared 2 bases from V and 2 bases from J, leaving 10 bases between. Germline loops: CDR1 SEHNR, CDR2 FQNEAQ (reference sequence).

This clonotype was picked up a small number of times. The chain has TRBV6-5 and TRBJ2-1; tentative D call: TRBD1 (8 bases). Deletions cut 2 bases from V and 7 bases from J, with 12 bases between. Per the germline V gene, CDR1 is MNHEY and CDR2 is SVGAGI. The CDR3 sequence is 14 residues long. The chain's CDR3 is CASSYGQGGNEQFF. The CDR3 DNA reads as TGTGCCAGCAGTTACGGACAGGGAGGGAATGAGCAGTTCTTC.

This clonotype was found a few times. The CDR3 here is CASSLGPGPEPPYEQYF. CDR3 DNA sequence: TGTGCCAGCAGCTTAGGTCCCGGGCCAGAGCCCCCCTACGAGCAGTACTTC. The rearrangement joins TRBV7-6 to TRBJ2-7; no definite D call. Germline V gene data show CDR1 as SGHVS and CDR2 as FNYEAQ. Between the trimmed V and J ends, which lost 1 base and 2 bases, there was a span of 18 bases. The CDR3 has 17 residues.

This clonotype was detected a few times. The chain has TRBV28 and TRBJ2-3; the match to TRBD2 covers 10 bases. Germline V CDR1 and CDR2: MDHEN, SYDVKM. V gave up 2 bases and J gave up 4 bases; unmatched junction bases: 6. This CDR3 contains 16 residues. The CDR3 protein is CASSLLASGSADTQYF. In nucleotides, the CDR3 is TGTGCCAGCAGTTTACTGGCTAGCGGGAGCGCAGATACGCAGTATTTT.

The V gene is TRBV7-9, the J gene TRBJ2-3, with no clear D. Trimming pared 3 bases from V and 5 bases from J, leaving 3 bases between. CDR1 and CDR2 (germline): SEHNR, FQNEAQ (reference sequence). CDR3 length: 11 residues. CDR3 coding DNA: TGTGCCAGCAGCTTTCAAGATACGCAGTATTTT. Translated: CASSFQDTQYF.

This clonotype occurred a few times. This chain uses TRBV9 with TRBJ2-1, with TRBD2 matching 7 bases. Per the germline V gene, CDR1 is SGDLS and CDR2 is YYNGEE. The length of the CDR3 is 16 residues. The V and J ends lost 2 bases and 7 bases, in that order; junction bases with no gene match: 12. CDR3 DNA: TGTGCCAGCAGCGTCTTGGCGACCCTCGGGAGGAATGAGCAGTTCTTC. Its translation is CASSVLATLGRNEQFF.